This is a list of T cell receptor beta chains from one sample in a study of blood T cell repertoires in COVID-19. Some clones are missing from TCRdb's copy, which holds only in-frame ones; the method was immunoSEQ multiplex PCR. The repertoire consists of roughly 61,000 clones, with under 80% occurring once and the leading ten covering about half. The sample taken for sequencing was PBMCs or T cells enriched from blood (not recorded which). These receptors all stem from a woman in her sixties or seventies who had been exposed to COVID-19. The CDR3 runs from the conserved cysteine through the conserved F or W. Fields, in order: J gene, V gene, D gene, clone size, CDR3 DNA, CDR3 protein. The D gene is left open where the match is weak. Clone size appears in some rows only: once, few, many, or a class for an expanded clone.

TRBJ2-1 | TRBV5-5 | . | large | TGTGCCAGCAGCTTGTACCGGGACAACTCCTACAATGAGCAGTTCTTC | CASSLYRDNSYNEQFF
TRBJ2-1 | TRBV7-3 | TRBD2 | . | TGTGCCAGCAGCAAGGGACTAGCGGGGGGATCGAATGAGCAGTTCTTC | CASSKGLAGGSNEQFF
TRBJ2-7 | TRBV28 | TRBD1 | . | TGTGCCAGCATTCCGACCGGGGACAGTCATCTCGGGCAGTACTTC | CASIPTGDSHLGQYF
TRBJ1-4 | TRBV6-1 | TRBD1 | . | TGTGCCAGCAGTGGCTTGAAATGGGACAGGGATGAAAAACTGTTTTTT | CASSGLKWDRDEKLFF
TRBJ2-7 | TRBV2 | . | few | TGTGCCAGCAGAGAACAGACAACAAAATACGAGCAGTACTTC | CASREQTTKYEQYF
TRBJ2-5 | TRBV6-6 | . | . | TGTGCCAGCAGTTTTAGCTCGGAGACCCAGTACTTC | CASSFSSETQYF
TRBJ2-7 | TRBV7-6 | . | . | TGTGCCAGCAGCCCAGGGGAGGGCGCAGCAGGGCAGTACTTC | CASSPGEGAAGQYF
TRBJ2-1 | TRBV5-5 | . | . | TGTGCCAGCAGCTTCTTCCGGGGGAGCTCCTACAATGAGCAGTTCTTC | CASSFFRGSSYNEQFF
TRBJ1-3 | TRBV7-2 | . | many | TGTGCCAGCAGTCTCCAGATTTCTGGAAACACCATATATTTT | CASSLQISGNTIYF
TRBJ1-2 | TRBV19 | TRBD1 | . | TGTGCCAGTAGTATACCGGGACAGGTCTATGGCTACACCTTC | CASSIPGQVYGYTF
TRBJ1-2 | TRBV6-1 | TRBD1 | . | TGTGCCAGCAGTGAAGGTGCAGGGGGCGCGGACGGCTACACCTTC | CASSEGAGGADGYTF
TRBJ1-4 | TRBV2 | TRBD1 | . | TGTGCCAGCAGTAGGACAGGGATTAATGAAAAACTGTTTTTT | CASSRTGINEKLFF
TRBJ1-3 | TRBV7-9 | TRBD1 | few | TGTGCCAGCAGCCCAGACAGGGCCCCCTCTGGAAACACCATATATTTT | CASSPDRAPSGNTIYF
TRBJ2-7 | TRBV11-2 | . | few | TGTGCCAGCAGCTTAGAAAGCGGATCCTACGAGCAGTACTTC | CASSLESGSYEQYF
TRBJ2-3 | TRBV7-8 | . | once | TGTGCCAGCAGCTTAGGAGGCGTAAAATCTGGTTGGACAGATACGCAGTATTTT | CASSLGGVKSGWTDTQYF
TRBJ2-1 | TRBV6-4 | TRBD2 | few | TGTGCCAGCAGTGACTCTGGGGGGGAGTCCAATGAGCAGTTCTTC | CASSDSGGESNEQFF
TRBJ1-6 | TRBV27 | TRBD1 | . | TGTGCCAGCAGCTACAGGGGCAGTTCACCCCTCCACTTT | CASSYRGSSPLHF
TRBJ1-4 | TRBV27 | . | . | TGTGCCAGCAGTTCCGCGGGACTGATTAATGAAAAACTGTTTTTT | CASSSAGLINEKLFF
TRBJ2-3 | TRBV30 | . | many | TGTGCCTGGAGTGTACCAGCGGGCTACACAGATACGCAGTATTTT | CAWSVPAGYTDTQYF
TRBJ2-1 | TRBV19 | . | . | TGTGCCAGTAGTAATTATCTAGTGGCGGCCTACAATGAGCAGTTCTTC | CASSNYLVAAYNEQFF
TRBJ1-4 | TRBV27 | TRBD1 | . | TGTGCCAGCAGTTCTTACCCGGGACAGGGCGAAAAACTGTTTTTT | CASSSYPGQGEKLFF
TRBJ2-3 | TRBV12-3/TRBV12-4 | . | . | TGTGCCAGCAGTTTAGAGGGGTATACGCAGTATTTT | CASSLEGYTQYF
TRBJ2-7 | TRBV27 | . | once | TGTGCCAGCAGTCTCTCCTCGGGCGAGCAGTACTTC | CASSLSSGEQYF
TRBJ2-3 | TRBV27 | TRBD2 | . | TGTGCCAGCAGTTTGGAGCGGGGGGGCCCGTCCCGGGCTTATACGCAGTATTTT | CASSLERGGPSRAYTQYF
TRBJ1-5 | TRBV24-1 | . | . | TGTGCCACCAGTGCAAACCACAGGGATCAGCCCCAGCATTTT | CATSANHRDQPQHF
TRBJ2-7 | TRBV9 | TRBD2 | . | TGTGCCAGCAGCGTAAATAGCGGGAGCTCCTACGAGCAGTACTTC | CASSVNSGSSYEQYF
TRBJ1-5 | TRBV6-5 | . | once | TGTGCCAGCAGTTACATGGCTAGTCAGCCCCAGCATTTT | CASSYMASQPQHF
TRBJ1-3 | TRBV9 | . | . | TGTGCCAGCAGCCCGCAAGGGGTCTCTGGAAACACCATATATTTT | CASSPQGVSGNTIYF
TRBJ2-3 | TRBV28 | . | . | TGTGCCAGCAGTTTAGGGTTTCGGGGCACAGATACGCAGTATTTT | CASSLGFRGTDTQYF
TRBJ1-3 | TRBV3-1/TRBV3-2 | . | . | TGTGCCAGCAGCCAAGTTGGGACTGTCTCTGGAAACACCATATATTTT | CASSQVGTVSGNTIYF
TRBJ2-3 | TRBV6-4 | . | once | TGTGCCAGCAGGAGAGGACTATCAGAGGCAGATACGCAGTATTTT | CASRRGLSEADTQYF
TRBJ1-5 | TRBV11-2 | . | . | TGTGCCAGCAGCTTAGGCCCCTTCGGGGATCAGCCCCAGCATTTT | CASSLGPFGDQPQHF
TRBJ1-5 | TRBV19 | . | . | TGTGCCAGTAGTATCCTTGCGGGAACCTTCGATCAGCCCCAGCATTTT | CASSILAGTFDQPQHF
TRBJ1-2 | TRBV10-3 | . | few | TGTGCCATCAGTGGGTGGCAGTATGGCTACACCTTC | CAISGWQYGYTF
TRBJ1-4 | TRBV7-9 | . | few | TGTGCCAGCACCCCCCGGGAGGGGGCTAATGAAAAACTGTTTTTT | CASTPREGANEKLFF
TRBJ1-4 | TRBV11-2 | TRBD1 | . | TGTGCCAGCAGCCAATTGGACAGGGGACCTAATGAAAAACTGTTTTTT | CASSQLDRGPNEKLFF
TRBJ1-5 | TRBV29-1 | . | . | TGCAGCGTTCTGGTGGGAATCGGACGGGGTAGCAATCAGCCCCAGCATTTT | CSVLVGIGRGSNQPQHF
TRBJ1-3 | TRBV7-8 | TRBD1 | few | TGTGCCAGTGGACAGGGTGAAAACACCATATATTTT | CASGQGENTIYF
TRBJ2-7 | TRBV7-2 | TRBD1 | few | TGTGCCAGCAGCTCCCCCGGACAGGGGACCTACTCCTACGAGCAGTACTTC | CASSSPGQGTYSYEQYF
TRBJ2-4 | TRBV19 | . | . | TGTGCCAGTAGGCGCCTTAACATTCAGTACTTC | CASRRLNIQYF
TRBJ1-1 | TRBV3-1/TRBV3-2 | TRBD1 | . | TGTGCCAGCAGCCTGGGGACAGGGGTTGCTTTCTTT | CASSLGTGVAFF
TRBJ2-2 | TRBV9 | . | few | TGTGCCAGCAGCAGAGGGCTAAACACCGGGGAGCTGTTTTTT | CASSRGLNTGELFF